The 13 T cell receptor beta chains in this list originate from one sample, sequenced in a study of OX40 agonist ivuxolimab in advanced cancers. Profiled with immunoSEQ multiplex PCR; TCRdb holds only in-frame clones, not every one. Here the sample spans about 65,000 clones, roughly 80% being singletons. The sample in question was CD4+ or CD8+ T cells sorted from blood, obtained in a trial of the OX40 agonist ivuxolimab. The receptors come from an adult with an advanced solid tumor such as melanoma, head and neck, liver or kidney cancer.

The chain employs TRBV6-5 and TRBJ1-2; no definite D call. The germline CDR1 and CDR2 sequences are MNHEY and SVGAGI. V lost 0 bases, J lost 8 bases, and 10 bases lay in between. CDR3 size: 13 residues. Here the CDR3 DNA reads TGTGCCAGCAGTTACTCGGACGGTATAGGCTACACCTTC. It translates to CASSYSDGIGYTF.

This sequence joins TRBV7-6 and TRBJ1-3, with D maybe TRBD1 (5 bases). CDR1 is SGHVS and CDR2 is FNYEAQ in the germline V gene. The CDR3 is 15 amino acids. V gave up 4 bases and J gave up 4 bases, with 14 bases separating them. Written as DNA, the CDR3 is TGTGCCAGCAGCTCCGGCCGGGACGGAGGAAACACCATATATTTT. This translates into CASSSGRDGGNTIYF.

The chain employs TRBV6-6 and TRBJ2-7; 8 bases are a match to TRBD2. Trimming cost V 4 bases and J 4 bases; bases outside gene matches: 6. The CDR3 spans 14 residues. In germline, CDR1 is MNHNY, CDR2 SVGAGI (reference sequence). CDR3 nucleotides: TGTGCCAGCAGTTGGGGGACTAGATGGTACGAGCAGTACGTC. Protein product: CASSWGTRWYEQYV.

The chain recombines TRBV30 with TRBJ2-5; no clear D. CDR1 GTSNPN and CDR2 SVGIG come from the germline V gene (reference sequence). Trimming took 5 bases from V and 5 from J, leaving 9 bases between them. The CDR3 runs 11 residues. For the CDR3, the DNA is TGTGCCTGGGCCCCCCAGGAGACCCAGTACTTC. Its protein product is CAWAPQETQYF.

This clone has at least ten counts. The CDR3 bases are TGTGCCATTTCCGGAGGGTCTGGAAACACCATATATTTT. Protein product: CAISGGSGNTIYF. V gene TRBV4-2 combines with J gene TRBJ1-3; D ambiguous. Per germline, CDR1 LGHNA and CDR2 YNFKEQ. V shed 10 bases and J shed 1 base, with 11 bases lying between them. The CDR3 sequence is 13 residues long.

The V gene is TRBV19, the J gene TRBJ2-7, with no clear D. Trimming left V 4 bases short and J 0 bases short, with 13 bases between. The CDR3 has 15 amino acids. Per the germline V gene, CDR1 is LNHDA and CDR2 is SQIVND (reference sequence). The CDR3 is CASSTSKELSYEQYF. The CDR3 coding sequence is TGTGCCAGTAGTACCTCAAAGGAGCTCTCCTACGAGCAGTACTTC.

This clone occurred a few times. The chain employs TRBV5-1 and TRBJ2-7, with 12 bases identical to TRBD2. J was trimmed by 6 bases and V by 3 bases; bases with no gene match: 7. Germline V lookup: CDR1 SGHRS, CDR2 YFSETQ. This CDR3 has 15 amino acids. CDR3: CASSSGLAGMGEQYF. The CDR3 bases are TGCGCCAGCAGCTCCGGACTAGCGGGAATGGGCGAGCAGTACTTC.

CDR3 amino acids: CASSSIGNTIYF. Written as DNA, the CDR3 is TGTGCCAGCAGTTCCATCGGAAACACCATATATTTT. The chain employs TRBV28 and TRBJ1-3; the D is unclear. The CDR3 runs to 12 residues. CDR1 is MDHEN, CDR2 SYDVKM, per germline. The V end lost 4 bases, the J end lost 4 bases, and 5 bases lay between the germline ends.

This chain links TRBV30 with TRBJ2-1; 12 bases align to TRBD2. This CDR3 is built from 16 residues. With 2 bases clipped from V and 5 bases from J, the junction kept 7 bases outside the gene matches. CDR1 and CDR2 (germline): GTSNPN, SVGIG (reference sequence). The CDR3 DNA reads as TGTGCCTGGAGTCCCCCTAGCGGGAGGGCCCACAATGAGCAGTTCTTC. Translating gives CAWSPPSGRAHNEQFF. Looking up the rest from reference TRBV30 and TRBJ2-1 gives the full variable domain: SQTIHQWPATLVQPVGSPLSLECTVEGTSNPNLYWYRQAAGRGLQLLFYSVGIGQISSEVPQNLSASRPQDRQFILSSKKLLLSDSGFYLCAWSPPSGRAHNEQFFGPGTRLTVL.

This chain joins TRBV9 and TRBJ2-2, with D perhaps TRBD2 (6 bases). The CDR3 has 15 amino acids. Germline V gene lookup returns CDR1 SGDLS and CDR2 YYNGEE. Trimming took 2 bases from V and 5 from J, leaving 13 bases between them. The CDR3 here is CASSVSTGGTGELFF. CDR3 DNA: TGTGCCAGCAGCGTGTCCACCGGGGGAACCGGGGAGCTGTTTTTT.

The gene calls are TRBV27 and TRBJ2-3; D unclear. The CDR3 covers 13 residues. Germline CDR1 is MNHEY and CDR2 is SMNVEV (reference sequence). V lost 2 bases, J lost 1 base, and 4 bases lay in between. Here the CDR3 reads CASSLMGTDTQYF. The CDR3 DNA follows: TGTGCCAGCAGTTTAATGGGCACAGATACGCAGTATTTT.

The chain joins TRBV2 to TRBJ2-7; D possibly corresponds to TRBD1 (6 bases). V was shortened by 5 bases and J by 6 bases, with 14 bases between the two germline ends. The CDR3 loop spans 13 amino acids. Germline CDR1 and CDR2: SNHLY and FYNNEI. The CDR3 DNA sequence: TGTGCCAGCAGTCCCGAGGGGGTAGGCGAGCAGTACTTC. It translates to CASSPEGVGEQYF.

The J gene is TRBJ1-2, the V gene TRBV4-1; D gene ambiguous. Between the trimmed V and J ends, which lost 0 bases and 4 bases, there was a span of 9 bases. Germline V CDR1 and CDR2: MGHRA, YSYEKL. CDR3 length: 14 residues. CDR3: CASSQDRWGYGYTF. In DNA, the CDR3 is TGCGCCAGCAGCCAAGACAGGTGGGGCTATGGCTACACCTTC.